The 27 T cell receptor beta chains in this list originate from one sample, sequenced in a study of beta chain features in type 1 diabetes. These receptors are not linked to any known antigen. General study points: Researchers report that Type 1 diabetes patients had moderately but significantly shorter TCRB CDR3s across all four CD4+ subsets.

Sequencing targeted expressed TCRB transcripts, as all isolated RNA had been reverse transcribed. Some clones are missing from TCRdb's copy, which holds only in-frame ones; the method was immunoSEQ multiplex PCR. The data contain hundreds of thousands of clones, approximately 10% of them seen just once; the ten biggest clones take up roughly 1%. Input material: central memory CD4+ T cells from blood. These TCRs come from a man aged 30-40 years with type 1 diabetes.

This clone was counted many times. The chain employs TRBV7-2 and TRBJ2-1; D remains ambiguous. The germline CDR1 and CDR2 sequences are SGHTA and FQGNSA. This CDR3 is 14 amino acids long. The V end lost 1 base, the J end lost 6 bases, and 10 bases lay between the germline ends. The CDR3, as DNA: TGTGCCAGCAGCTTAGAGATGGCAGTCAATGAGCAGTTCTTC. This encodes CASSLEMAVNEQFF.

The gene calls are TRBV5-4 and TRBJ2-7, with D possibly matching TRBD2 (6 bases). CDR3 length equals 13 residues. Trimming removed 0 bases at V and 6 bases at J, with 10 bases between. CDR1 SGHNT and CDR2 YYREEE come from the germline V gene (reference sequence). The CDR3 loop is CASSLDDGSEQYF. In DNA, the CDR3 is TGTGCCAGCAGCTTGGATGACGGGAGCGAGCAGTACTTC.

The chain is built from TRBV4-3 and TRBJ2-4; 8 positions match TRBD2. Germline V gene sequence: CDR1 LGHNA, CDR2 YSLEER. V dropped 5 bases and J dropped 1; count of bases not matched to a gene: 4. The CDR3 is 15 residues long. CDR3 region: CASSTGRGAKNIQYF. The CDR3 DNA sequence: TGCGCCAGCAGCACCGGGAGGGGGGCCAAAAACATTCAGTACTTC.

The chain carries TRBV7-8 and TRBJ1-4, with D perhaps matching TRBD1 (5 bases). CDR1 is SGHVS and CDR2 is FQNEAQ in the germline V gene. Trimming removed 0 bases at V and 0 bases at J, with 14 bases between. The CDR3 loop spans 18 amino acids. CDR3 sequence: CASSLARRGAATNEKLFF. In DNA, the CDR3 is TGTGCCAGCAGCTTAGCGCGTAGAGGGGCCGCAACTAATGAAAAACTGTTTTTT.

This clone was counted only a few times. The rearrangement uses TRBV25-1 and TRBJ1-2; tentative D call: TRBD1 (5 bases). The CDR3 is 15 amino acids. V was pared by 3 bases and J by 4 bases, with 15 bases between. CDR1 is MGHDK, CDR2 SYGVNS, per germline. Here the CDR3 DNA reads TGTGCCAGCAGTGAGAATCGGCAGGGTGCCTATGGCTACACCTTC. Residues: CASSENRQGAYGYTF.

This clone has a handful of counts. The chain couples TRBV27 to TRBJ1-6, with D possibly being TRBD1 (6 bases). Between the trimmed V and J ends, which lost 3 bases and 8 bases, there was a span of 14 bases. The germline CDR1 and CDR2 sequences are MNHEY and SMNVEV (reference sequence). CDR3 size: 15 residues. The CDR3 region is CASSFSGRGDSPLHF. For the CDR3, the DNA is TGTGCCAGCAGTTTTTCGGGCAGGGGAGATTCACCCCTCCACTTT.

This clone has only a few counts. The V gene is TRBV10-3, the J gene TRBJ2-7; tentative D call: TRBD1 (6 bases). V shed 4 bases and J shed 5 bases, with 9 bases lying between them. Germline V lookup: CDR1 ENHRY, CDR2 SYGVKD. CDR3 length: 12 amino acids. CDR3 DNA sequence: TGTGCCATCAGTGCCTGGACAGACGAGCAGTACTTC. This gives the protein CAISAWTDEQYF.

The rearrangement uses TRBV27 and TRBJ1-2, with 8 nucleotides matching TRBD1. CDR1 is MNHEY and CDR2 is SMNVEV in the germline V gene (reference sequence). J was trimmed by 8 bases and V by 2 bases; bases with no gene match: 7. The CDR3 consists of 14 residues. The CDR3 DNA reads TGTGCCAGCAGTTTAAGGCAGGGGGCTACCGGCTACACCTTC. Its protein product is CASSLRQGATGYTF.

J is TRBJ1-5 and V is TRBV29-1, with a tentative D call TRBD1 (5 bases). V lost 3 bases and J 0 bases, leaving 21 bases between the germline ends. CDR1 is SQVTM, CDR2 ANQGSEA, per germline. CDR3 length equals 18 residues. As DNA, the CDR3 is TGCAGCGTTGACGGATTGGGGCAGGGACCCTATAGCAATCAGCCCCAGCATTTT. This sequence encodes CSVDGLGQGPYSNQPQHF.

A few counts support this clone. The rearrangement links TRBV15 to TRBJ2-5, with D possibly TRBD2 on 5 matching bases. The germline gives CDR1 LNHNV, CDR2 YYDKDF (reference sequence). The V end lost 2 bases, the J end lost 5 bases, and 9 bases lay between the germline ends. The CDR3 loop spans 13 amino acids. The CDR3 protein is CATSRSRGETQYF. The CDR3 DNA is TGTGCCACCAGCAGATCCCGAGGGGAGACCCAGTACTTC.

This clone showed up just a few times. The chain recombines TRBV4-1 with TRBJ1-5; no reliable D call. From germline, CDR1 is MGHRA and CDR2 YSYEKL. The CDR3 sequence is 16 residues long. Trimming removed 0 bases at V and 3 bases at J, with 12 bases between. CDR3 DNA: TGCGCCAGCAGCCAAGAGCCGAGACGGCCCAATCAGCCCCAGCATTTT. Translating gives CASSQEPRRPNQPQHF.

This clone was detected ten times or more. This chain uses TRBV4-3 with TRBJ2-3; TRBD2 agrees at 11 bases. The CDR3 sequence is 16 residues long. From germline, CDR1 is LGHNA and CDR2 YSLEER. The V segment lost 5 bases and the J segment 6 bases; nucleotides outside the gene matches: 10. The DNA of the CDR3 is TGCGCCAGCAGCGTGGGACTAGCGGACCCTTCGGATACGCAGTATTTT. The encoded protein is CASSVGLADPSDTQYF.

This clone has just a few counts. One end of the junction fails to match germline, which may point to a read error. CDR3 loop: CASSQEADRQGGNTIYF. CDR3 DNA: TGCGCCAGCAGCCAAGAAGCAGACCGACAGGGTGGAAACACCATATATTTT. This chain uses TRBV7-9 with TRBJ1-3, with 7 bases that match TRBD1. The CDR3 has 17 amino acids. From germline, CDR1 is SEHNR and CDR2 FQNEAQ (reference sequence). Complete variable domain (other parts from reference TRBV7-9 and TRBJ1-3): DTGVSQNPRHKITKRGQNVTFRCDPISEHNRLYWYRQTLGQGPEFLTYFQNEAQLEKSRLLSDRFSAERPKGSFSTLEIQRTEQGDSAMYLCASSQEADRQGGNTIYFGEGSWLTVV.

The J gene is TRBJ2-1, the V gene TRBV2; D is tentatively TRBD1 or TRBD2 (5 bases each). CDR3 length equals 14 residues. V lost 6 bases to trimming and J lost 4 bases, with 13 bases between them. Germline V CDR1 and CDR2: SNHLY, FYNNEI. DNA of the CDR3: TGTGCCAGCAGAGAACAGGACTTTTACAATGAGCAGTTCTTC. The encoded protein is CASREQDFYNEQFF. Together with reference TRBV2 and TRBJ2-1, the CDR3 gives the full variable domain: EPEVTQTPSHQVTQMGQEVILRCVPISNHLYFYWYRQILGQKVEFLVSFYNNEISEKSEIFDDQFSVERPDGSNFTLKIRSTKLEDSAMYFCASREQDFYNEQFFGPGTRLTVL.

In the case of this clone: Germline is not matched at one junction end, which may reflect a read error. V gene TRBV9 combines with J gene TRBJ2-7; D uncertain. This CDR3 region has 10 residues. CDR1 is SGDLS, CDR2 YYNGEE, per germline. The CDR3 region is CASRSGMDGF. The DNA for the CDR3 is TGTGCCAGCAGGTCTGGAATGGACGGCTTC.

This clone has more than one count but fewer than ten. The chain recombines TRBV5-1 with TRBJ2-5; TRBD1 matches at 9 bases. V dropped 1 base and J dropped 5; count of bases not matched to a gene: 3. The germline V gene encodes CDR1 SGHRS and CDR2 YFSETQ. The length of the CDR3 is 14 residues. The chain's CDR3 is CASSLTGGRETQYF. The CDR3 DNA reads TGCGCCAGCAGCTTGACAGGGGGCCGGGAGACCCAGTACTTC.

The J gene is TRBJ2-7, the V gene TRBV4-3, with 10 bases fitting TRBD2. The CDR3 consists of 17 residues. The germline CDR1 and CDR2 sequences are LGHNA and YSLEER. J gave up 4 bases and V 0 bases, and 9 bases lay outside the gene matches. Here the CDR3 reads CASSQEAGQRGGYEQYF. The CDR3 nucleotides read TGCGCCAGCAGCCAAGAAGCCGGCCAGCGGGGGGGTTACGAGCAGTACTTC.

The chain links TRBV29-1 to TRBJ2-7, with D perhaps assigned TRBD1 or TRBD2 (5 bases each). The CDR3 consists of 15 residues. With 5 bases removed from V and 0 bases from J, the gap between germline ends came to 17 bases. Germline V gives CDR1 SQVTM, CDR2 ANQGSEA. CDR3 coding DNA: TGCAGCGTTCGGACGGGACCGAGGGCCTCCTACGAGCAGTACTTC. Protein: CSVRTGPRASYEQYF.

This clone was seen a few times. The chain recombines TRBV5-1 with TRBJ1-6, with D maybe TRBD1 (6 bases). This CDR3 has 15 amino acids. V lost 5 bases, J lost 11 bases, and 20 bases lay in between. CDR1 and CDR2 from the germline V gene are SGHRS and YFSETQ. This CDR3 is CASSEQDGGGTPLHF. The CDR3, as DNA: TGCGCCAGCAGTGAGCAGGACGGAGGGGGTACACCCCTCCACTTT.

The chain links TRBV4-3 to TRBJ1-2; D call uncertain. CDR3 size: 14 residues. Germline CDR1 and CDR2: LGHNA and YSLEER. Trimming cost V 3 bases and J 8 bases, with 16 bases left between them. CDR3 nucleotides: TGCGCCAGCAGCCAGATAAGGGAAGAAGGAGGCTACACCTTC. Its translation: CASSQIREEGGYTF.

The table lists this clone with a few counts. The rearrangement joins TRBV7-9 to TRBJ1-5, with 9 bases lining up with TRBD1. Trimming cost V 5 bases and J 5 bases; bases outside gene matches: 10. This CDR3 contains 16 residues. Germline CDR1 reads SEHNR; CDR2 reads FQNEAQ (reference sequence). The CDR3 sequence is CASSLDRGQGDQPQHF. CDR3 DNA: TGTGCCAGCAGCCTCGACCGGGGACAGGGCGATCAGCCCCAGCATTTT.

The genes are TRBV2 and TRBJ1-2; 9 bases map to TRBD1. The germline CDR1 and CDR2 sequences are SNHLY and FYNNEI. CDR3 length: 13 residues. V lost 6 bases to trimming and J lost 4 bases; unmatched junction nucleotides: 3. This CDR3 is CASRPGQGYGYTF. The DNA for the CDR3 is TGTGCCAGCAGGCCGGGACAGGGCTATGGCTACACCTTC.

A few counts support this clone. The J gene is TRBJ1-1, the V gene TRBV7-2; the D gene is possibly TRBD1 (6 bases). V lost 3 bases to trimming and J lost 8 bases, with 13 bases between them. Germline-derived CDR1 and CDR2 are SGHTA and FQGNSA. The CDR3 consists of 13 residues. CDR3 residues: CASSFSGEAEAFF. DNA for the CDR3: TGTGCCAGCAGCTTTTCAGGGGAGGCCGAAGCTTTCTTT.

V usage is TRBV19 and J usage is TRBJ2-5; 8 nucleotides agree with TRBD2. V trimming: 5 bases; J trimming: 4 bases; junction bases outside the gene matches: 24. The CDR3 runs 20 residues. Germline V gene sequence: CDR1 LNHDA, CDR2 SQIVND (reference sequence). The CDR3 nucleotides read TGTGCCAGTAGTGCCTTGCGGGGGGTCCCGACTGCAACGGAGGGAGAGACCCAGTACTTC. Protein sequence: CASSALRGVPTATEGETQYF.

This clone was seen only a few times. The chain carries TRBV9 and TRBJ1-6; TRBD1 agrees at 7 bases. Germline V gives CDR1 SGDLS, CDR2 YYNGEE. The CDR3 is made up of 14 amino acids. J lost 9 bases, V lost 3 bases, and 6 bases had no gene match. The CDR3 here is CASSGQGSGSPLHF. Written as DNA, the CDR3 is TGTGCCAGCAGCGGACAGGGTTCGGGTTCACCCCTCCACTTT.

This clone was seen more than once but under ten times. The chain links TRBV7-9 to TRBJ2-6; D remains ambiguous. Germline V CDR1 and CDR2: SEHNR, FQNEAQ (reference sequence). The CDR3 has 14 amino acids. Trimming stripped 4 bases from V and 7 bases from J, with 11 bases between. CDR3 sequence reads: CASSSPVVANVLTF. CDR3 sequence (DNA): TGTGCCAGCAGCTCGCCCGTAGTTGCCAACGTCCTGACTTTC.

The chain combines TRBV7-6 with TRBJ2-5, with 9 nucleotides matching TRBD2. Germline-derived CDR1 and CDR2 are SGHVS and FNYEAQ. The junction had 5 bases not matched to a gene; V was cut back by 5 bases and J by 4 bases. This CDR3 comprises 14 residues. The CDR3 spells CASSPLAGVETQYF. The DNA for the CDR3 is TGTGCCAGCAGCCCCTTAGCGGGGGTAGAGACCCAGTACTTC.